This T cell receptor (beta chain) stems from a study of cytomegalovirus exposure and HLA in healthy donors. Study context: Membership in the Caucasian-associated ancestry cluster was found for around 81% of 300 to 400 genotyped donors.

The primer mix had 60 Vbeta and 13 Jbeta primers. Generated by immunoSEQ multiplex PCR, the TCRdb table keeps only in-frame clones and is missing some. The sample holds about 120,000 clones, over 65% seen once. CDR1 and CDR2 from the germline V gene are SEHNR and FQNEAQ (reference sequence). The CDR3 sequence is 16 residues long. Trimming removed 6 bases from V and 0 bases from J, with 16 bases in between. Overall study findings and caveats: The study labeled 164 TCR beta chains cytomegalovirus-associated. Earlier analysis looked at TCR beta V segments, and most were productive about 90% or about 30% of the time.

Worth noting for this clone: What it recognizes is unknown.

The V and J genes are TRBV7-9 and TRBJ2-3; D possibly corresponds to TRBD2 (6 bases). This TCR was recovered from a female donor in good health and CMV-seronegative. The sequenced sample was PBMCs. CDR3 sequence (DNA): TGTGCCAGCAGTCCCTTCGAGGGGAGGAGCACAGATACGCAGTATTTT. It is translated as CASSPFEGRSTDTQYF.